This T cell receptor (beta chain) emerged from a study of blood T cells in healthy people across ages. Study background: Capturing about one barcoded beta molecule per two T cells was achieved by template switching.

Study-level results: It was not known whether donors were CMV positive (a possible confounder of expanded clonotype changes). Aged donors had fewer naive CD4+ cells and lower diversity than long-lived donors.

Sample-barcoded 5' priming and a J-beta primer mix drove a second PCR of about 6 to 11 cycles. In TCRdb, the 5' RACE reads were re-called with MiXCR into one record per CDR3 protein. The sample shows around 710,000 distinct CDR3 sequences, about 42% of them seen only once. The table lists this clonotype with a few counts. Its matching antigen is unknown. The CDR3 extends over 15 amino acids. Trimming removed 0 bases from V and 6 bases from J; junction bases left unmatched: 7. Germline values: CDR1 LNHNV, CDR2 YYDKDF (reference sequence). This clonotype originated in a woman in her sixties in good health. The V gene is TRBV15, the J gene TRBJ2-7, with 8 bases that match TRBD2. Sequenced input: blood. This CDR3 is CATSRDGLAVGEQYF. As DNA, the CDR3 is TGTGCCACCAGCAGAGATGGACTAGCTGTCGGCGAGCAGTACTTC.